Each of the 22 T cell receptor beta chains below was sequenced from the same sample in a study of naive and memory T cell subsets. Amplification of ligated cDNA took four PCR rounds with SP2 and nested alpha and beta constant primers. TCRdb re-derived calls from the UMI-ligation and nested PCR reads in MiXCR, one entry per CDR3 protein. The sample consists of 30,000 to 35,000 distinct CDR3 sequences, about 6.2% of them appearing once. Treatment: skin biopsy from PPD injection site in Mantoux-positive individual. An oligonucleotide containing a UMI was ligated to the 3' end of TCR cDNA. This sample comprised skin, obtained from a tuberculin skin test site. All receptors derive from an adult in good health.

This clonotype has ten or more counts. V is TRBV12-3 or TRBV12-4 and J is TRBJ2-2; tentative D call: TRBD1 (5 bases). The V and J ends lost 8 bases and 6 bases respectively, with 10 bases between them. The CDR3 is made up of 12 amino acids. The CDR3 region is CASVRGAGELFF. The CDR3 DNA reads as TGTGCCAGCGTAAGGGGCGCCGGGGAGCTGTTTTTT.

This clonotype was detected only a few times. The V call is TRBV14, the J call TRBJ2-2, with a tentative D call TRBD2 (6 bases). This CDR3 spans 20 amino acids. Per germline, CDR1 SGHDN and CDR2 FVKESK. Between the trimmed V and J ends, which lost 1 base and 1 base, there was a span of 22 bases. The DNA for the CDR3 is TGTGCCAGCAGCCAAGCCCGGGGCATAGGGCGGGGAGTGAACACCGGGGAGCTGTTTTTT. Amino acids: CASSQARGIGRGVNTGELFF.

The gene calls are TRBV7-2 and TRBJ2-3; D is unresolved. The V gene's germline CDR1 is SGHTA and CDR2 FQGNSA. The CDR3 runs 14 residues. Trimming removed 1 base from V and 5 bases from J, with 10 bases in between. The CDR3 bases are TGTGCCAGCAGCTTAGACGGGCCCCTAGATACGCAGTATTTT. Translating it yields CASSLDGPLDTQYF.

This clonotype was counted ten times or more. The chain links TRBV7-9 to TRBJ2-1, with a possible D match to TRBD2 (6 bases). V lost 5 bases and J lost 8, with 19 bases in between. The CDR3 extends over 15 amino acids. Germline lookup yields CDR1 SEHNR and CDR2 FQNEAQ (reference sequence). Written as DNA, the CDR3 is TGTGCCAGCAGCCCCGGGGGTTCGTCTTCCGATGAGCAGTTCTTC. It yields the protein CASSPGGSSSDEQFF. The full variable domain, its missing parts supplied by reference TRBV7-9 and TRBJ2-1, is DTGVSQNPRHKITKRGQNVTFRCDPISEHNRLYWYRQTLGQGPEFLTYFQNEAQLEKSRLLSDRFSAERPKGSFSTLEIQRTEQGDSAMYLCASSPGGSSSDEQFFGPGTRLTVL.

The sample holds many counts of this clonotype. The genes are TRBV7-2 and TRBJ2-7, with D possibly matching TRBD2 (5 bases). Trimming cost V 4 bases and J 2 bases, with 18 bases left between them. This CDR3 region has 16 residues. Looked up from germline, CDR1 is SGHTA and CDR2 is FQGNSA. The CDR3 loop is CASSSLFRTAPYEQYF. The CDR3 nucleotides are TGTGCCAGCAGCTCCCTTTTTAGGACTGCTCCCTACGAGCAGTACTTC.

This clonotype was seen repeatedly, ten times or more. The V call is TRBV28, the J call TRBJ2-3; TRBD1 might be the D (5 bases). Germline CDR1 reads MDHEN; CDR2 reads SYDVKM. The V gene lost 5 bases and the J gene lost 0 bases, with 12 bases spanning the gap. The CDR3 extends over 15 amino acids. The CDR3, as DNA: TGTGCCAGCAGTCCTCAGGGCCCTAGCACAGATACGCAGTATTTT. Translation: CASSPQGPSTDTQYF.

This clonotype was found many times. J is TRBJ2-1 and V is TRBV7-2; D gene uncertain. In germline, CDR1 is SGHTA, CDR2 FQGNSA. The V end lost 7 bases, the J end lost 7 bases, and 17 bases lay between the germline ends. The CDR3 covers 14 residues. CDR3 coding DNA: TGTGCCAGCAAGGGTAGTCTCGTTGAGAATGAGCAGTTCTTC. Its protein is CASKGSLVENEQFF.

The chain is built from TRBV27 and TRBJ1-2; 8 bases agree with TRBD1. J lost 4 bases, V lost 6 bases, and 10 bases had no gene match. This CDR3 has 15 residues. Germline values: CDR1 MNHEY, CDR2 SMNVEV (reference sequence). This CDR3 reads CASRLLRGPGYGYTF. CDR3 in DNA: TGTGCCAGCAGGCTACTCAGGGGGCCAGGCTATGGCTACACCTTC.

In this sample, this clonotype turned up many times. CDR3 DNA: TGTGCCAGCAGTGAAGCAATCGGTTACGAGCAGTACTTC. It translates to CASSEAIGYEQYF. J is TRBJ2-7 and V is TRBV6-1; D remains unclear. Trimming removed 0 bases from V and 4 bases from J, with 7 bases in between. The CDR3 runs to 13 residues. Germline V gives CDR1 MNHNS, CDR2 SASEGT.

This clonotype occurred a few times. This chain connects TRBV5-6 to TRBJ1-2; weak D call: TRBD1 (6 bases). The CDR3 is 17 residues long. Trimming pared 2 bases from V and 2 bases from J, leaving 19 bases between. Germline CDR1 SGHDT, CDR2 YYEEEE. CDR3 residues: CASSFGLSDRINYGYTF. The CDR3, as DNA: TGTGCCAGCAGCTTCGGACTGTCTGACAGGATAAACTATGGCTACACCTTC.

This clonotype was detected ten times or more. V and J are TRBV29-1 and TRBJ1-1, with D possibly being TRBD1 (6 bases). Germline assignment: CDR1 SQVTM and CDR2 ANQGSEA. V dropped 2 bases and J dropped 6 bases, with 16 bases sitting between them. This CDR3 is built from 14 residues. In DNA, the CDR3 is TGCAGCGTTGAACAGGTCAGGGGCAGGGCTGAAGCTTTCTTT. Encoded protein: CSVEQVRGRAEAFF.

This chain connects TRBV4-1 to TRBJ1-3; D uncertain. The V gene lost 1 base and the J gene lost 0 bases, with 13 bases spanning the gap. The CDR3 is 17 residues long. Germline V gene data show CDR1 as MGHRA and CDR2 as YSYEKL. CDR3 amino acids: CASSQGRGALSGNTIYF. In nucleotides, the CDR3 is TGCGCCAGCAGCCAAGGACGAGGTGCGCTCTCTGGAAACACCATATATTTT.

By sample fraction, this clonotype is medium-sized. The chain links TRBV20-1 to TRBJ2-1; D unresolved. Looked up from germline, CDR1 is DFQATT and CDR2 is SNEGSKA (reference sequence). V dropped 1 base and J dropped 1 base, with 11 bases sitting between them. The CDR3 covers 15 residues. In DNA form, the CDR3 reads TGCAGTGCTAGAGCCGTGGGCCAATCCTACAATGAGCAGTTCTTC. Its protein is CSARAVGQSYNEQFF.

This clonotype was seen repeatedly, ten times or more. V usage is TRBV4-2 and J usage is TRBJ2-2; TRBD2 aligns across 14 bases. J gave up 1 base and V 1 base, and 8 bases lay outside the gene matches. Germline assignment: CDR1 LGHNA and CDR2 YNFKEQ. The CDR3 consists of 20 residues. CDR3 residues: CASSQAGLAGGIENTGELFF. In DNA form, the CDR3 reads TGTGCCAGCAGCCAAGCCGGACTAGCGGGGGGCATCGAGAACACCGGGGAGCTGTTTTTT.

This clonotype has a count of ten or more. The J gene is TRBJ2-1, the V gene TRBV7-9, with a possible D match to TRBD2 (7 bases). In germline, CDR1 is SEHNR, CDR2 FQNEAQ (reference sequence). Trimming cost V 4 bases and J 0 bases, with 16 bases left between them. CDR3 length: 17 amino acids. The CDR3 DNA reads as TGTGCCAGCAGCTCACCGCGGGGGCGTAACTCCTACAATGAGCAGTTCTTC. Translated, it gives CASSSPRGRNSYNEQFF.

The table lists this clonotype with many counts. CDR3 residues: CASSLLSDYGYTF. CDR3 sequence (DNA): TGCGCCAGCAGCTTGTTGTCAGACTATGGCTACACCTTC. The chain recombines TRBV5-1 with TRBJ1-2, with unresolved D. Germline V gene sequence: CDR1 SGHRS, CDR2 YFSETQ. CDR3 length: 13 amino acids. V was trimmed by 1 base and J by 3 bases, leaving 7 bases between them.

The genes are TRBV2 and TRBJ2-4; TRBD1 aligns across 10 bases. Per the germline V gene, CDR1 is SNHLY and CDR2 is FYNNEI. This CDR3 comprises 15 residues. Losses at the gene ends were 1 base for V and 8 bases for J; bases not matched to a gene: 5. The CDR3, as DNA: TGTGCCAGCAGTGAAGGACAGGGGGCGAACGACATTCAGTACTTC. It yields the protein CASSEGQGANDIQYF. The complete variable domain, with remaining parts taken from reference TRBV2 and TRBJ2-4, reads EPEVTQTPSHQVTQMGQEVILRCVPISNHLYFYWYRQILGQKVEFLVSFYNNEISEKSEIFDDQFSVERPDGSNFTLKIRSTKLEDSAMYFCASSEGQGANDIQYFGAGTRLSVL.

To note about this clonotype: It may be a read error: a sequence one base away is much more abundant. The chain employs TRBV4-1 and TRBJ1-1; D is undetermined. The ends were cut back, 0 bases at V and 1 base at J, with 9 bases in the middle. CDR1 and CDR2 from the germline V gene are MGHRA and YSYEKL. The CDR3 loop spans 15 amino acids. The CDR3 spells CASSQDSGSNTEAFF. The DNA of the CDR3 is TGCGCCAGCAGCCAAGATTCGGGGTCGAACACTGAAGCTTTCTTT.

At least ten counts were recorded for this clonotype. The chain uses TRBV4-1 and TRBJ2-3, with TRBD2 matching 7 bases. CDR3 length: 16 residues. The germline gives CDR1 MGHRA, CDR2 YSYEKL. V lost 3 bases and J lost 3; bases outside the gene matches: 9. The CDR3 DNA follows: TGCGCCAGCAGCCATTTGATTCAGCGGGGAACAGATACGCAGTATTTT. Translated: CASSHLIQRGTDTQYF.

This clonotype was picked up a small number of times. V and J are TRBV2 and TRBJ2-7; TRBD2 matches 9 bases. V shed 7 bases and J 7 bases; nucleotides not matched to a gene: 5. Germline CDR1 and CDR2: SNHLY and FYNNEI. There are 12 residues in the CDR3. CDR3 residues: CASNLSGGEQYF. For the CDR3, the DNA is TGTGCCAGCAACCTTAGCGGGGGTGAGCAGTACTTC.

This clonotype was recorded many times. The rearrangement uses TRBV19 and TRBJ1-6; D gene unclear. V shed 5 bases and J shed 6 bases, with 17 bases lying between them. Germline assignment: CDR1 LNHDA and CDR2 SQIVND (reference sequence). The length of the CDR3 is 16 residues. CDR3 nucleotide sequence: TGTGCCAGTAGTGCGCCCAGACCGCCAGCTAATTCACCCCTCCACTTT. Encoded protein: CASSAPRPPANSPLHF.

The sample holds many counts of this clonotype. V gene TRBV5-1 combines with J gene TRBJ1-2; TRBD1 matches at 8 bases. The ends lost 2 bases at V and 6 bases at J; junction bases unmatched: 3. This CDR3 has 13 residues. Germline CDR1 reads SGHRS; CDR2 reads YFSETQ. This CDR3 reads CASSLQGVDGYTF. The CDR3 region has the DNA TGCGCCAGCAGCTTACAGGGGGTCGATGGCTACACCTTC.